Detailed here is one TCR beta chain. TCRdb reprocessed the 5' RACE reads with MiXCR, giving one entry per CDR3 protein. Of just under 650,000 distinct CDR3 sequences listed, under 8.5% are singletons. With 2 bases clipped from V and 2 bases from J, the junction kept 3 bases outside the gene matches. CDR3 size: 15 residues. Germline-derived CDR1 and CDR2 are ENHRY and SYGVKD. The data were taken from a study of identical twins. The data also belong to a second study, concerning yellow fever vaccine responses in identical twins.

V gene TRBV10-3 combines with J gene TRBJ2-3, with TRBD2 matching over 8 bases. The sequencing input was PBMCs. The TCR originated in a woman younger than 30 in good health. The CDR3 is CAISEGLANTDTQYF. The CDR3 DNA follows: TGTGCCATCAGTGAGGGACTAGCAAACACAGATACGCAGTATTTT.